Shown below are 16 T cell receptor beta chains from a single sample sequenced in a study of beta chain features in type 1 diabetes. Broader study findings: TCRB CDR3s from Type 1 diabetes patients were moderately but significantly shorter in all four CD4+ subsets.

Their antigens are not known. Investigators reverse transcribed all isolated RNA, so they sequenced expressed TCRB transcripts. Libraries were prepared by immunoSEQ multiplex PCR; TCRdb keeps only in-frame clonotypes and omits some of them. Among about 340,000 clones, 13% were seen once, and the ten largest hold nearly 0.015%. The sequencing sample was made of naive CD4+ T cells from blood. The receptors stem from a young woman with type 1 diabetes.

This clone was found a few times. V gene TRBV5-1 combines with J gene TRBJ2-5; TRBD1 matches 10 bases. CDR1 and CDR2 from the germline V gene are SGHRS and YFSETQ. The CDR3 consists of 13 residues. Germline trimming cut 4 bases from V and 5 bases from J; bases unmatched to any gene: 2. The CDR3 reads CASSGTGAETQYF. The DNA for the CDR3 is TGCGCCAGCAGCGGGACAGGGGCGGAGACCCAGTACTTC. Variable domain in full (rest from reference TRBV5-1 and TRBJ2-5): KAGVTQTPRYLIKTRGQQVTLSCSPISGHRSVSWYQQTPGQGLQFLFEYFSETQRNKGNFPGRFSGRQFSNSRSEMNVSTLELGDSALYLCASSGTGAETQYFGPGTRLLVL.

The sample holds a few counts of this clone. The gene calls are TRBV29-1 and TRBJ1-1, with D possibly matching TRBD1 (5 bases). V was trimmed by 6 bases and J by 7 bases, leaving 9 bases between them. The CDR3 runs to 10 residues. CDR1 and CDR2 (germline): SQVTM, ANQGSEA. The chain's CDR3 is CSVSDSEAFF. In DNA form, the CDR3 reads TGCAGCGTCTCAGACAGTGAAGCTTTCTTT.

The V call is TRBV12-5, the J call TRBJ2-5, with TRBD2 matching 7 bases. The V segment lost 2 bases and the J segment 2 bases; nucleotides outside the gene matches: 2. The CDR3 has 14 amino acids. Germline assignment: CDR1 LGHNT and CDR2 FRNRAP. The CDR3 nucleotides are TGTGCTAGTGGTTTGAGCGGGATGCAAGAGACCCAGTACTTC. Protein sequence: CASGLSGMQETQYF. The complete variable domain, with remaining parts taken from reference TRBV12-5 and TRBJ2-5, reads DARVTQTPRHKVTEMGQEVTMRCQPILGHNTVFWYRQTMMQGLELLAYFRNRAPLDDSGMPKDRFSAEMPDATLATLKIQPSEPRDSAVYFCASGLSGMQETQYFGPGTRLLVL.

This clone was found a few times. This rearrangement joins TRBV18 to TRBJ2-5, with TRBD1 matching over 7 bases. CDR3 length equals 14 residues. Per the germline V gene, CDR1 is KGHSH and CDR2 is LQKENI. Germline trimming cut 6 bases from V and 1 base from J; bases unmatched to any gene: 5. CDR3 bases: TGTGCCAGCTCGCTGGGACAGATCCAAGAGACCCAGTACTTC. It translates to CASSLGQIQETQYF.

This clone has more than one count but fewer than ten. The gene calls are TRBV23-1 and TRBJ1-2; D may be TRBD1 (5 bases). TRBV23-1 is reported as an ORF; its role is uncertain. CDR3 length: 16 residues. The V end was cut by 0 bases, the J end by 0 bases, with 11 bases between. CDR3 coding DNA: TGCGCCAGCAGTCAATCCGGGGGGGATCCTAACTATGGCTACACCTTC. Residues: CASSQSGGDPNYGYTF.

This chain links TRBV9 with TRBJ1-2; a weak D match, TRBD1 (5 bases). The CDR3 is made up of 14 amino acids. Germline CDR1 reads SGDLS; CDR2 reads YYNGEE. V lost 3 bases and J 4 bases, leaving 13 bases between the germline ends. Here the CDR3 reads CASSGLGGIYGYTF. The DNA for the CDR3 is TGTGCCAGCAGCGGCCTTGGGGGGATCTATGGCTACACCTTC.

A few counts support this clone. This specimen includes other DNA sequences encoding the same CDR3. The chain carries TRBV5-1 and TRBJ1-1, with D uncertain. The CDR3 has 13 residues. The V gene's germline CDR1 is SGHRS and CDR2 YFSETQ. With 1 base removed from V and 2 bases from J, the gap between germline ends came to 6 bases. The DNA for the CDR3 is TGCGCCAGCAGCTTGACAGCCAACACTGAAGCTTTCTTT. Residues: CASSLTANTEAFF.

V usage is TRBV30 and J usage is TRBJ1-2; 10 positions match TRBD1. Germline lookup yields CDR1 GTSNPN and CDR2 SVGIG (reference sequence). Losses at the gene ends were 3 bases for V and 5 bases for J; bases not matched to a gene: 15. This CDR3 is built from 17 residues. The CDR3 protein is CAWSLRLRDRGKYGYTF. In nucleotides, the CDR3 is TGTGCCTGGAGCCTACGCCTCCGGGACAGGGGAAAGTATGGCTACACCTTC.

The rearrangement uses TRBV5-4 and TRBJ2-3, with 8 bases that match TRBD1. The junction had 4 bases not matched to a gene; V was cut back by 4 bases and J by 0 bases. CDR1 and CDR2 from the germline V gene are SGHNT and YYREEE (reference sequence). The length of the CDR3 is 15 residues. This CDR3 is CASSSRDRSTDTQYF. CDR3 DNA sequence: TGTGCCAGCAGCAGCCGGGACAGGAGCACAGATACGCAGTATTTT.

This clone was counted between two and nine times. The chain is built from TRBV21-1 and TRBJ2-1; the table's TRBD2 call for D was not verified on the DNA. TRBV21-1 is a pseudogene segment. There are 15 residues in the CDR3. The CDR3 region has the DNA TGTGCCAGCAGCAAAACAGAGGGCGGGCGCAATGAGCAGTTCTTC. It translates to CASSKTEGGRNEQFF.

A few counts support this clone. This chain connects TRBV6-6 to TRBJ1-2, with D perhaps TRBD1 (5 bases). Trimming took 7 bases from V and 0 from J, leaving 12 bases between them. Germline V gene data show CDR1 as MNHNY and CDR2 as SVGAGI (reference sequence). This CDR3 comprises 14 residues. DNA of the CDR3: TGTGCCAGCACCAGACAGCAAGCTAACTATGGCTACACCTTC. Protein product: CASTRQQANYGYTF.

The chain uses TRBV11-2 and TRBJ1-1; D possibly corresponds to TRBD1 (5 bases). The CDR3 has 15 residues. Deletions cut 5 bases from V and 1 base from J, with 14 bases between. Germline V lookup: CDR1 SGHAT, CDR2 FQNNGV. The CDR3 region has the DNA TGTGCCAGCAGCCCCACCACGACAGCGAACACTGAAGCTTTCTTT. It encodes CASSPTTTANTEAFF.

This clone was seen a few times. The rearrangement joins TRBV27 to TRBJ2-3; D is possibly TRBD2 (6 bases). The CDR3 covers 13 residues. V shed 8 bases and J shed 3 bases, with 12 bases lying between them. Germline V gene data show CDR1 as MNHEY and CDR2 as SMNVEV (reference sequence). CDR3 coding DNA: TGTGCCAGCTCCCATGCGGGAACAGATACGCAGTATTTT. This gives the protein CASSHAGTDTQYF.

CDR3 residues: CSALSGYTQYF. The CDR3 DNA reads TGCAGTGCTCTTAGCGGGTATACGCAGTATTTT. V is TRBV20-1 and J is TRBJ2-3, with TRBD2 matching 7 bases. The ends lost 5 bases at V and 7 bases at J; junction bases unmatched: 3. Germline assignment: CDR1 DFQATT and CDR2 SNEGSKA (reference sequence). The CDR3 length is 11 residues.

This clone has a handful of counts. The CDR3 DNA is TGTGCCAGCAGTTCTCCCCCGGTTACGCTATGGACCCAGTACTTC. Translation: CASSSPPVTLWTQYF. The chain links TRBV27 to TRBJ2-5; D is ambiguous. V lost 4 bases, J lost 7 bases, and 19 bases lay in between. CDR3 length: 15 amino acids. Per germline, CDR1 MNHEY and CDR2 SMNVEV (reference sequence).

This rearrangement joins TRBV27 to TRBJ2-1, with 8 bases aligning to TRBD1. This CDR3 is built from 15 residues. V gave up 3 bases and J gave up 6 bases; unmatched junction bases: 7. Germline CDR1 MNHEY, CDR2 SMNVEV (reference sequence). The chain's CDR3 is CASSFPGTGINEQFF. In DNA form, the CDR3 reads TGTGCCAGCAGTTTTCCCGGGACAGGCATCAATGAGCAGTTCTTC.